A selection of T cell receptor beta chains follows, all from one sample in a study of T-cell reconstitution after alpha-beta-depleted transplantation in children. TCRdb fed the PCR reads into MiXCR, producing one record per CDR3 protein. The sample carries 75,000 to 100,000 distinct CDR3 sequences, about 8% recorded once. The material sequenced was PBMCs from the stem cell graft donor, taken from the stem cell graft. All receptors come from a human donor who donated a stem cell graft to a child with congenital amegakaryocytic thrombocytopenia. Each CDR3 is given with its conserved first and last residue. D genes are given only for firm matches. Clone size is shown for a subset of rows, as once, few, many or a class of expanded clone.

D gene | clone size | J gene | V gene | CDR3 protein | CDR3 DNA
TRBD1 | many | TRBJ2-7 | TRBV7-8 | CASSRGQGGGYEQYF | TGTGCCAGCAGCAGAGGCCAAGGGGGCGGTTACGAGCAGTACTTC
- | many | TRBJ2-3 | TRBV5-1 | CASSLDAGRPTDTQYF | TGCGCCAGCAGCTTGGATGCGGGCAGGCCCACAGATACGCAGTATTTT
TRBD1 | many | TRBJ2-5 | TRBV7-9 | CASSLKTGTAPRETQYF | TGTGCCAGCAGCTTGAAGACCGGGACAGCCCCTAGGGAGACCCAGTACTTC
- | once | TRBJ2-7 | TRBV12-3/TRBV12-4 | CASRSRGWGPSYEQYF | TGTGCCAGCAGATCAAGGGGCTGGGGACCTTCATACGAGCAGTACTTC
TRBD2 | few | TRBJ2-1 | TRBV4-2 | CASSAIAGGRNEQFF | TGTGCCAGCAGCGCAATAGCGGGAGGAAGGAATGAGCAGTTCTTC
TRBD2 | many | TRBJ2-3 | TRBV20-1 | CSASSGYSDTQYF | TGCAGTGCTAGTAGCGGGTACTCCGATACGCAGTATTTT
- | many | TRBJ2-1 | TRBV20-1 | CSLKSGSSYNEQFF | TGCAGTCTTAAATCGGGGAGCTCCTACAATGAGCAGTTCTTC
- | many | TRBJ2-7 | TRBV10-3 | CAIGLGVDEQYF | TGTGCCATCGGCCTTGGGGTGGACGAGCAGTACTTC
- | many | TRBJ1-6 | TRBV5-1 | CASRYTARDSYNSPLHF | TGCGCCAGCCGCTACACGGCGCGGGACTCCTATAATTCACCCCTCCACTTT
TRBD2 | many | TRBJ2-1 | TRBV20-1 | CSASQRGSLNEQFF | TGCAGTGCATCTCAGCGGGGGTCACTAAATGAGCAGTTCTTC
- | - | TRBJ1-5 | TRBV27 | CASSPIGGRNQPQHF | TGTGCCAGCAGCCCTATAGGGGGGAGGAATCAGCCCCAGCATTTT
TRBD2 | many | TRBJ2-2 | TRBV4-1 | CASSQDVTSGSGELFF | TGCGCCAGCAGCCAAGATGTGACTAGCGGATCCGGGGAGCTGTTTTTT
TRBD2 | - | TRBJ2-7 | TRBV3-1 | CASSQAHLLAGGSYEQYF | TGTGCCAGCAGCCAAGCCCACCTACTAGCGGGGGGATCCTACGAGCAGTACTTC
TRBD1 | many | TRBJ2-1 | TRBV20-1 | CSARPGQLNTYNEQFF | TGCAGTGCTAGACCGGGACAGTTAAATACCTACAATGAGCAGTTCTTC
- | many | TRBJ1-5 | TRBV21-1 | CASSSLTGNNQPQHF | TGTGCCAGCAGCAGCCTAACCGGGAACAATCAGCCCCAGCATTTT
- | many | TRBJ2-1 | TRBV20-1 | CSARPPGSRNEQFF | TGCAGTGCTAGACCCCCAGGGTCAAGGAATGAGCAGTTCTTC
TRBD2 | many | TRBJ2-3 | TRBV7-2 | CASSLGLAASTDTQYF | TGTGCCAGCAGCTTAGGGCTAGCGGCTAGCACAGATACGCAGTATTTT
- | many | TRBJ1-1 | TRBV5-1 | CASSSAAPRTTEAFF | TGCGCCAGCAGCTCCGCGGCCCCGAGAACGACTGAAGCTTTCTTT
- | many | TRBJ2-7 | TRBV30 | CAWGQSYEQYF | TGTGCCTGGGGACAATCCTACGAGCAGTACTTC
TRBD1 | many | TRBJ2-7 | TRBV4-2 | CASSPGGGVYEQYF | TGTGCCAGCAGCCCAGGGGGCGGTGTCTACGAGCAGTACTTC
TRBD1 | many | TRBJ2-3 | TRBV6-5 | CASRRGQLSTDTQYF | TGTGCCAGCAGGAGGGGGCAATTGTCCACAGATACGCAGTATTTT
TRBD1 | few | TRBJ1-1 | TRBV5-1 | CASTGGYYYTEAFF | TGCGCCAGCACAGGGGGCTATTATTACACTGAAGCTTTCTTT
- | many | TRBJ1-1 | TRBV28 | CASSLQAVNTEAFF | TGTGCCAGCAGTTTACAAGCGGTCAACACTGAAGCTTTCTTT
TRBD2 | many | TRBJ2-3 | TRBV5-1 | CASSLGLAERTDTQYF | TGCGCCAGCAGCTTGGGACTAGCGGAACGCACAGATACGCAGTATTTT
- | many | TRBJ2-2 | TRBV29-1 | CSVGTEPGTGELFF | TGCAGCGTTGGGACCGAGCCGGGCACCGGGGAGCTGTTTTTT
- | large | TRBJ1-4 | TRBV12-3/TRBV12-4 | CASSPPGVPNEKLFF | TGTGCCAGCAGTCCGCCCGGTGTGCCAAATGAAAAACTGTTTTTT
- | many | TRBJ1-6 | TRBV7-9 | CASSLEGDSPLHF | TGTGCCAGCAGCTTGGAGGGGGACTCACCCCTCCACTTT
- | many | TRBJ1-3 | TRBV29-1 | CSVEFTGFGNTIYF | TGCAGCGTTGAGTTCACAGGGTTCGGAAACACCATATATTTT
- | many | TRBJ2-1 | TRBV5-1 | CASSSGGTPSYNEQFF | TGCGCCAGCAGCTCCGGAGGGACCCCGTCCTACAATGAGCAGTTCTTC
TRBD1 | many | TRBJ2-7 | TRBV4-2 | CASSDDRVPDEQYF | TGTGCCAGCAGCGATGACAGGGTTCCGGACGAGCAGTACTTC
- | - | TRBJ1-1 | TRBV6-5 | CASSYSSRGTEAFF | TGTGCCAGCAGTTACTCGTCCCGGGGGACTGAAGCTTTCTTT
TRBD2 | many | TRBJ2-1 | TRBV10-3 | CAISPQGSGGGDEQFF | TGTGCCATCAGCCCGCAGGGTAGCGGGGGGGGAGATGAGCAGTTCTTC
TRBD2 | many | TRBJ2-1 | TRBV4-1 | CASSQISGGAHNEQFF | TGCGCCAGCAGCCAGATTAGCGGGGGGGCCCACAATGAGCAGTTCTTC
TRBD1 | many | TRBJ2-3 | TRBV5-4 | CASSGKDRSATDTQYF | TGTGCCAGCAGCGGAAAGGACAGGAGTGCCACAGATACGCAGTATTTT
- | many | TRBJ1-6 | TRBV12-3/TRBV12-4 | CASSLRGVHSPLHF | TGTGCCAGCAGTTTGCGCGGGGTTCATTCACCCCTCCACTTT
TRBD2 | many | TRBJ2-1 | TRBV4-1 | CASSQTRGLAAYNEQFF | TGCGCCAGCAGCCAGACCCGGGGACTAGCGGCCTACAATGAGCAGTTCTTC
TRBD2 | many | TRBJ2-7 | TRBV29-1 | CSVSGKLSYEQYF | TGCAGCGTGAGCGGGAAGCTGAGCTACGAGCAGTACTTC
- | many | TRBJ1-2 | TRBV6-1 | CASRSLDLNYGYTF | TGTGCCAGCAGATCCCTGGACCTTAACTATGGCTACACCTTC
- | many | TRBJ1-2 | TRBV14 | CASSHGRYGYTF | TGTGCCAGCAGCCACGGACGCTATGGCTACACCTTC
TRBD2 | - | TRBJ2-1 | TRBV2 | CASSRGGGVSHEQFF | TGTGCCAGCAGTCGGGGGGGCGGAGTCTCTCATGAGCAGTTCTTC
TRBD2 | many | TRBJ2-3 | TRBV20-1 | CSAPGLAGTSTDTQYF | TGCAGTGCCCCGGGACTAGCGGGGACTAGCACAGATACGCAGTATTTT
TRBD1 | many | TRBJ2-5 | TRBV12-3/TRBV12-4 | CASSLLGFGTEQETQYF | TGTGCCAGCAGTTTACTTGGATTCGGGACAGAACAAGAGACCCAGTACTTC
TRBD2 | many | TRBJ2-3 | TRBV9 | CASSSGLAGVVDTQYF | TGTGCCAGCAGCTCGGGACTAGCGGGAGTGGTAGATACGCAGTATTTT
TRBD1 | many | TRBJ2-2 | TRBV7-8 | CASSLAGGDIGELFF | TGTGCCAGCAGCTTAGCAGGGGGCGATATCGGGGAGCTGTTTTTT
- | - | TRBJ2-7 | TRBV28 | CASRGRTGEQYF | TGTGCCAGCAGGGGCAGGACCGGCGAGCAGTACTTC
TRBD1 | many | TRBJ1-3 | TRBV20-1 | CSARGGSGNTIYF | TGCAGTGCCAGGGGGGGCTCTGGAAACACCATATATTTT
- | many | TRBJ2-2 | TRBV7-2 | CASSFANTGELFF | TGTGCCAGCAGCTTCGCGAACACCGGGGAGCTGTTTTTT
- | many | TRBJ2-7 | TRBV6-5 | CASSHRGGSSYEQYF | TGTGCCAGCAGCCACCGAGGGGGGAGCTCCTACGAGCAGTACTTC
TRBD2 | many | TRBJ2-1 | TRBV5-1 | CASSLAPGLAGNEQFF | TGCGCCAGCAGCTTGGCCCCGGGACTAGCGGGCAATGAGCAGTTCTTC
- | many | TRBJ2-2 | TRBV29-1 | CSATKTGGTGELFF | TGCAGCGCGACGAAGACAGGTGGCACCGGGGAGCTGTTTTTT
TRBD2 | - | TRBJ2-5 | TRBV5-1 | CASSLATGGGAEETQYF | TGCGCCAGCAGCTTGGCGACTGGCGGGGGGGCCGAAGAGACCCAGTACTTC
- | - | TRBJ2-2 | TRBV28 | CAISPPLGGVNTGELFF | TGTGCCATCAGCCCCCCGCTGGGCGGGGTGAACACCGGGGAGCTGTTTTTT